This T cell receptor (beta chain) comes out of a study of post-analysis software for immune sequencing data. Study details: The courses of disease that were included comprised relapsing-remitting, secondary progressive and progressive-relapsing multiple sclerosis. Regarding the study as a whole: When patients were compared with controls, four to six TRBV segments were more frequent, TRBV5-6, TRBV5-1 and TRBV20-1 among them.

Concerning this clonotype itself: The antigen is unknown.

V was trimmed by 5 bases and J by 4 bases, leaving 21 bases between them. The V gene's germline CDR1 is SGHVS and CDR2 FNYEAQ. The length of the CDR3 is 16 residues. Researchers reported that TCR beta cDNA libraries carried unique molecular identifiers. TCRdb analysed the PCR reads with MiXCR anew, one entry per CDR3 protein. The sample consists of 750,000 to 950,000 distinct CDR3 sequences, roughly 58% of them appearing once. The genes are TRBV7-6 and TRBJ2-7; D is unresolved. The material sequenced was blood. The TCR originated in a girl under 18 with multiple sclerosis. The CDR3 here is CASSPNPAHHRYEQYF. The CDR3 DNA reads as TGTGCCAGCAGCCCCAACCCGGCTCACCACCGGTACGAGCAGTACTTC.